This TCR beta chain was observed in a study of CD8 T cells in ankylosing spondylitis. This clonotype has a handful of counts. As yet, its antigen is unknown. TCRdb re-analysed the 5' RACE reads in MiXCR, keeping a single row per CDR3 protein. The sample has 350,000 or so distinct CDR3 sequences, about 14% seen once. CDR1 SGHVS and CDR2 FQNEAQ come from the germline V gene. The length of the CDR3 is 14 residues. With V trimmed by 4 bases and J by 6 bases, 3 bases remained unmatched. Broader study findings: In ankylosing spondylitis patients, matched synovial fluid reportedly showed significant enrichment of disease-linked clones. Seemingly distinctive of ankylosing spondylitis blood was a TCR beta motif formed by eight highly homologous variants.

The sequencing sample was made of blood, either unsorted or a sorted T cell fraction (not recorded which). This TCR was recovered from a male donor with ankylosing spondylitis or in good health (not recorded which). V and J are TRBV7-8 and TRBJ1-4; 9 bases are a match to TRBD1. The CDR3 nucleotides are TGTGCCAGCAGCTCCAGACAGGGGGATGAAAAACTGTTTTTT. Translated, it gives CASSSRQGDEKLFF.